This T cell receptor (beta chain) originates from a study of blood T cells in healthy people across ages. The CDR3 extends over 17 amino acids. Trimming left V 1 base short and J 2 bases short, with 15 bases between. The germline CDR1 and CDR2 sequences are SGHTA and FQGNSA. This clonotype was observed a few times. Together with a sample-barcoded 5' primer, a J-beta primer mix was included in a second PCR lasting about 6 to 11 cycles. TCRdb re-called the 5' RACE reads with MiXCR, one entry per CDR3 protein. Among 800,000 or so distinct CDR3 sequences listed, roughly 25% were seen once. In addition, the sample was reused for a study of T cells of mothers and their children. That investigation notes: Related mother and child pairs showed slightly greater overlap (not significant) than unrelated pairs did.

The receptor's source is a boy aged 5 to 17 in good health. The specimen was blood. The genes are TRBV7-2 and TRBJ1-5; D possibly corresponds to TRBD1 (5 bases). The CDR3 is CASSLVGGAGGNQPQHF. The CDR3 DNA reads as TGTGCCAGCAGCTTAGTTGGTGGGGCCGGGGGCAATCAGCCCCAGCATTTT. The entire variable domain, with the rest obtained from reference TRBV7-2 and TRBJ1-5, is as follows: GAGVSQSPSNKVTEKGKDVELRCDPISGHTALYWYRQSLGQGLEFLIYFQGNSAPDKSGLPSDRFSAERTGGSVSTLTIQRTQQEDSAVYLCASSLVGGAGGNQPQHFGDGTRLSIL.